Listed below are T cell receptor beta chains from one sample, sequenced in a study of PD-L1 blockade in urothelial cancer. This table comes from immunoSEQ multiplex PCR, and its TCRdb copy is limited to in-frame clones, with some not included. The repertoire holds 45,000 to 60,000 clones, with 75% to 85% as singletons. The sample consisted of PBMCs, taken around atezolizumab (anti-PD-L1) treatment. The receptors come from a middle-aged man with urothelial cancer. The CDR3 runs from the conserved cysteine through the conserved F or W. D genes are given only for firm matches.

TRBV28	TRBD1	CASSSTGGEVVSEAFF
TRBV9	NA	CASSVTTGRGGEKLFF
TRBV15	NA	CATSRDTTVGGYTF
TRBV6-6	TRBD2	CASSYGTSGGQETQYF
TRBV7-2	NA	CASSFGPEETQYF
TRBV18	TRBD1	CASSRGTANTEAFF
TRBV5-1	TRBD2	CASSLGATSGVNEQFF
TRBV19	TRBD1	CASSIRSQGQGFQPQHF
TRBV6-1	TRBD1	CASSEGNRGGYGYTF
TRBV5-8	TRBD2	CASSVSGGTQYF
TRBV7-6	TRBD1	CASSSHQGAGEKLFF
TRBV21-1	NA	CASTVGRQGLGDTEAFF
TRBV10-3	TRBD2	CAIKEGRTSGSGDTQYF
TRBV27	TRBD1	CASSSGQGFEKLFF
TRBV19	NA	CASSSPGGAKNIQYF
TRBV19	NA	CASRPGSSGNTIYF
TRBV2	TRBD1	CASGRQGPTNTEAFF